This record covers a single T cell receptor (beta chain). The germline CDR1 and CDR2 sequences are ENHRY and SYGVKD. The CDR3 loop spans 12 amino acids. The authors ran a second PCR of about 7 to 11 cycles using a sample-barcoded 5' primer and a J-beta primer mix. TCRdb fed the 5' RACE reads into MiXCR, producing one record per CDR3 protein. The sample shows around 500,000 distinct CDR3 sequences, about 28% of them seen only once. The data originate from a study of blood T cells in healthy people across ages. Every donor gave roughly 9.6 milliliters of peripheral blood. The same sample was also studied in work on T cells of mothers and their children. That source adds: A few healthy Caucasian mothers and their six children donated.

The specimen was blood. This chain links TRBV10-3 with TRBJ2-5, with TRBD1 identical over 8 bases. The DNA end is more similar to TRBJ2-7, so the J call may be wrong. The clonotype comes from a boy aged 2 to 10 in good health. As DNA, the CDR3 is TGTGCCATCAGCGGGACAGGATACGAGCAGTACTTC. Translated, it gives CAISGTGYEQYF.